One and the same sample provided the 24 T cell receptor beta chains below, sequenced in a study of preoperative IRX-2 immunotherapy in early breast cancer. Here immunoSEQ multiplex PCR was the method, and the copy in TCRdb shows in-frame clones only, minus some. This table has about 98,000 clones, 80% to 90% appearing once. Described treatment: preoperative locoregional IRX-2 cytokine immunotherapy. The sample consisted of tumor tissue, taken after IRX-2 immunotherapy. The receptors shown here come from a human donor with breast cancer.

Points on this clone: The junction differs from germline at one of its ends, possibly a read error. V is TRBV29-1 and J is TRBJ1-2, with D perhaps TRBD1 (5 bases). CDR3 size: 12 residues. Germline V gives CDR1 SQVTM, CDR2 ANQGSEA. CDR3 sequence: CSAAGTNYSYTF. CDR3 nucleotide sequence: TGCAGCGCGGCCGGGACTAACTATAGCTACACCTTC.

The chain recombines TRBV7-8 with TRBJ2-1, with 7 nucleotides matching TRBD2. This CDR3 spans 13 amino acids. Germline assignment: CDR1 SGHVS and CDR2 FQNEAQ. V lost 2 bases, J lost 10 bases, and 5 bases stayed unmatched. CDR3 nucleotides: TGTGCCAGCAGCTTATCCCCGGGGGGAGAGCAGTTCTTC. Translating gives CASSLSPGGEQFF.

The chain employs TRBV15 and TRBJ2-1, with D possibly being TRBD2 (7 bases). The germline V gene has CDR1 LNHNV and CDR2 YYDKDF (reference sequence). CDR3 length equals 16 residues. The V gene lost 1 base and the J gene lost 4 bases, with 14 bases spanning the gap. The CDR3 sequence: CATSRVGGQGYNEQFF. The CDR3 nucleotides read TGTGCCACCAGCAGAGTGGGGGGGCAGGGGTACAATGAGCAGTTCTTC.

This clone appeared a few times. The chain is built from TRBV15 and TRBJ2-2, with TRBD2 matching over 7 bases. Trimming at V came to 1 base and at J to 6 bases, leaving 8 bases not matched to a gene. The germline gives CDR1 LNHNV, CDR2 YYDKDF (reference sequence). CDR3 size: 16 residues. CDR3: CATSRGLADNSGELFF. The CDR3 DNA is TGTGCCACCAGCAGAGGGCTAGCGGATAATTCCGGGGAGCTGTTTTTT.

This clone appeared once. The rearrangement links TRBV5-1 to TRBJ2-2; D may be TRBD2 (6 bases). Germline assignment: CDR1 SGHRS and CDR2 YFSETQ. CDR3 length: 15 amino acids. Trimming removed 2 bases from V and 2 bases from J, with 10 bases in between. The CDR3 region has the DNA TGCGCCAGCAGCTTCGGTAGCGGTAACACCGGGGAGCTGTTTTTT. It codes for CASSFGSGNTGELFF.

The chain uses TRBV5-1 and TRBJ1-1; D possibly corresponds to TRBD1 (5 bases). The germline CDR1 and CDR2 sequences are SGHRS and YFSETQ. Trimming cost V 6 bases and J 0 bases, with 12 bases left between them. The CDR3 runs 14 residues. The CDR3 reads CASTSDSLNTEAFF. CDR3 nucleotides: TGCGCCAGCACCTCAGACAGCTTGAACACTGAAGCTTTCTTT.

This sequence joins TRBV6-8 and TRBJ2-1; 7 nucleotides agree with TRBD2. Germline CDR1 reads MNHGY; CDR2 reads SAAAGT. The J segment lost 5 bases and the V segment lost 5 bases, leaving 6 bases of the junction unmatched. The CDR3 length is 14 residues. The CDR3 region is CASSRLAANNEQFF. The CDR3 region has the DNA TGTGCCAGCAGTCGCCTAGCGGCGAACAATGAGCAGTTCTTC.

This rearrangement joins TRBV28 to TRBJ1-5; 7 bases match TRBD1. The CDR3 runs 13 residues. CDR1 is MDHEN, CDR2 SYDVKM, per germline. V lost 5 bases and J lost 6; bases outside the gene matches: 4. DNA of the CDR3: TGTGCCAGCAGTCCCACAGGGGTTCAGCCCCAGCATTTT. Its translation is CASSPTGVQPQHF.

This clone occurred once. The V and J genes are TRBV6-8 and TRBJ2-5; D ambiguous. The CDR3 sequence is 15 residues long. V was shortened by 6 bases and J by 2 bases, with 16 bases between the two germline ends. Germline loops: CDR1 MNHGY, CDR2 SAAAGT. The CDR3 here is CASSLVGDIQETQYF. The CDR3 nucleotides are TGTGCCAGCAGCCTCGTTGGAGATATACAAGAGACCCAGTACTTC.

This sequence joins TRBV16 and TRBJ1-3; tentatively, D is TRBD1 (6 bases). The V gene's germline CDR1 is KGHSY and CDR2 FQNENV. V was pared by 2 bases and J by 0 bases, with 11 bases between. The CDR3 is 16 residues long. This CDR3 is CASSQNVQGSGNTIYF. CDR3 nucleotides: TGTGCCAGCAGCCAAAACGTACAGGGCTCTGGAAACACCATATATTTT.

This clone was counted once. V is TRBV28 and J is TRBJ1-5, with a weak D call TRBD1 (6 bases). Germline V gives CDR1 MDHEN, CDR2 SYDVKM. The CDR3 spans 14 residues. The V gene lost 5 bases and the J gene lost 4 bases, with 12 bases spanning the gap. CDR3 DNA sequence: TGTGCCAGCAGTCCAGCGGACAGAAATCAGCCCCAGCATTTT. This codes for CASSPADRNQPQHF.

As DNA, the CDR3 is TGTGCCACCAGCAGAGCGGGGCGAGGAAACATTCAGTACTTC. Its translation is CATSRAGRGNIQYF. The chain joins TRBV15 to TRBJ2-4, with D perhaps given as TRBD1 or TRBD2 (5 bases each). Germline-derived CDR1 and CDR2 are LNHNV and YYDKDF (reference sequence). The length of the CDR3 is 14 residues. Trimming took off 1 base at V and 6 bases at J, with 10 bases between the two ends.

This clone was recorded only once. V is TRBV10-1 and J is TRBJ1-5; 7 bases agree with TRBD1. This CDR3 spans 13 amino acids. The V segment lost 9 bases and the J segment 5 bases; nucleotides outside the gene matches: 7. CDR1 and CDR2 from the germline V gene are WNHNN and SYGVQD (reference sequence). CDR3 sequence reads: CARGDSNDQPQHF. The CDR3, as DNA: TGCGCCAGGGGGGACAGTAACGATCAGCCCCAGCATTTT.

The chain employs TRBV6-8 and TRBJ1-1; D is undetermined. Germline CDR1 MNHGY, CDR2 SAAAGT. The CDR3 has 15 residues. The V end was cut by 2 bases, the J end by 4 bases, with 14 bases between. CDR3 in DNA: TGTGCCAGCAGTTACGCGTCAGGAGCGACCACTGAAGCTTTCTTT. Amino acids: CASSYASGATTEAFF.

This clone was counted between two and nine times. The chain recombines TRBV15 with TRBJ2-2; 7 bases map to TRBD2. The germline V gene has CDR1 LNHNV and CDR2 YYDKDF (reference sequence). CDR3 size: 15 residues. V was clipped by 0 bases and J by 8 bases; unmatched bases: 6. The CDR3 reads CATSRDLAGVGELFF. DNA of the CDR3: TGTGCCACCAGCAGAGACTTGGCGGGAGTYGGGGAGCTGTTTTTT.

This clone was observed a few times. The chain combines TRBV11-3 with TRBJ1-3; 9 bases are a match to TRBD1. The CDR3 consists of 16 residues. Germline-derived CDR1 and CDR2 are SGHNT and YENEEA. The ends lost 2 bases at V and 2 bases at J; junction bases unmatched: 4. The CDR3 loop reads CASSLSRDRAGNTIYF. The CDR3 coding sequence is TGTGCCAGCAGCTTAAGCCGGGACAGGGCTGGAAACACCATATATTTT.

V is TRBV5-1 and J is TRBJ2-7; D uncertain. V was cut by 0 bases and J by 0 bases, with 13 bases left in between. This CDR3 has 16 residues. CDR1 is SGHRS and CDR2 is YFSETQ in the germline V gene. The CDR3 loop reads CASSLVPGQDSYEQYF. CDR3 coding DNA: TGCGCCAGCAGCTTGGTTCCCGGGCAAGACTCCTACGAGCAGTACTTC.

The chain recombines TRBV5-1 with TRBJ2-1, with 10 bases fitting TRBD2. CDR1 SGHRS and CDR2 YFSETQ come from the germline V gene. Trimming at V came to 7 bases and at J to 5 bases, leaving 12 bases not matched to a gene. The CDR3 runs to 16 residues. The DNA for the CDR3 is TGCGCCAGCGCCACGACGGGGCTAGCGGGGGACAATGAGCAGTTCTTC. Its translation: CASATTGLAGDNEQFF.

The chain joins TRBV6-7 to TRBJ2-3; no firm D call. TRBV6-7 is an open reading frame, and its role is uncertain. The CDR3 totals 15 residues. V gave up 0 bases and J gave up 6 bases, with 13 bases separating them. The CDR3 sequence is CASSYSMGFRDTQYF. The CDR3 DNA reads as TGTGCCAGCAGTTACTCAATGGGCTTTAGGGATACGCAGTATTTT.

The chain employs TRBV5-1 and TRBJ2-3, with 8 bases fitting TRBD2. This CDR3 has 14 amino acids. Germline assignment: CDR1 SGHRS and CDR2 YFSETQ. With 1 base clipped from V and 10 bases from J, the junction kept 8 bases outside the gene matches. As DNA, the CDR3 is TGCGCCAGCAGCTTGAGACAGCGGGAGAAGTCGCAGTATTTT. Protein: CASSLRQREKSQYF.

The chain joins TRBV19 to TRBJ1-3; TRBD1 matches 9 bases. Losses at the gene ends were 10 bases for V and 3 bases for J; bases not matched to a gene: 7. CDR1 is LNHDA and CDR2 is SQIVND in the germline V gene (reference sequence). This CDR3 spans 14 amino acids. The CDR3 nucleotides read TGTGCCACCTGGGACAGGGCGGGTGGAAACACCATATATTTT. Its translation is CATWDRAGGNTIYF.

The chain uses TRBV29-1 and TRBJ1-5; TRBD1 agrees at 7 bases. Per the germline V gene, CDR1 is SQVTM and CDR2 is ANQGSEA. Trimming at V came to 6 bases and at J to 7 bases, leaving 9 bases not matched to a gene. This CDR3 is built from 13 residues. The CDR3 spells CSVQDRDLQPQHF. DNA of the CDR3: TGCAGCGTCCAAGACAGGGATTTACAGCCCCAGCATTTT. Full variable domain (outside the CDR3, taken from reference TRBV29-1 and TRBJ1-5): SAVISQKPSRDICQRGTSLTIQCQVDSQVTMMFWYRQQPGQSLTLIATANQGSEATYESGFVIDKFPISRPNLTFSTLTVSNMSPEDSSIYLCSVQDRDLQPQHFGDGTRLSIL.

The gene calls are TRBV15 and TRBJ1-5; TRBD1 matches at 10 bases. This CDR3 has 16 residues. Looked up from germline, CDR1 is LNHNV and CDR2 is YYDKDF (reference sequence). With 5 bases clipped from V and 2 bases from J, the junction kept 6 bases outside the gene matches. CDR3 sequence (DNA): TGTGCCACCAGCGGATGGGACAGGGGAGGCAATCAGCCCCAGCATTTT. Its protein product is CATSGWDRGGNQPQHF.

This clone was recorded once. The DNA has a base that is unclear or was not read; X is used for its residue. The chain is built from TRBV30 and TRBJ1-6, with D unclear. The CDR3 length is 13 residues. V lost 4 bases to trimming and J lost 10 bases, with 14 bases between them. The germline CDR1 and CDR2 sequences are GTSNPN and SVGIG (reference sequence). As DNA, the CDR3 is TGTGCCTGGAATAACCTTGGRGTATCACCCCTCCACTTT. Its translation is CAWNNLXVSPLHF. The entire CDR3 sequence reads CAWNNLGVSPLHF.